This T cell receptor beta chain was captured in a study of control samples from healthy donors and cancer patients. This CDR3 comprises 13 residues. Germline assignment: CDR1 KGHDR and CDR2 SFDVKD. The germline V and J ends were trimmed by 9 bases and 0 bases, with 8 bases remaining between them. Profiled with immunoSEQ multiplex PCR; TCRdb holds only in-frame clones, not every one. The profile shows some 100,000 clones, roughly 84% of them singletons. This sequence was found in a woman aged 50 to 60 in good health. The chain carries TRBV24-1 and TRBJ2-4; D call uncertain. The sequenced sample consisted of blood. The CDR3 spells CATHHLAKNIQYF. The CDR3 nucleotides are TGTGCCACCCATCATTTAGCCAAAAACATTCAGTACTTC.